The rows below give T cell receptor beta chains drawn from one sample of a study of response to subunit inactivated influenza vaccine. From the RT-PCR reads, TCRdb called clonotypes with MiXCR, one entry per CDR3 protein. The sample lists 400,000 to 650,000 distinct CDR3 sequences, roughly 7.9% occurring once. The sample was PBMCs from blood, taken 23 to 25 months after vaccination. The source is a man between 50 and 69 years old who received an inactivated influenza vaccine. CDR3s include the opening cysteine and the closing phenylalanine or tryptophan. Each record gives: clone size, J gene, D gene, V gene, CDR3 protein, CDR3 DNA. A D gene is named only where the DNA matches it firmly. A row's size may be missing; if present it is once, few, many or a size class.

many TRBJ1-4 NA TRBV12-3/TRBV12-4 CASSLLATNEKLFF TGTGCCAGCAGTTTGCTCGCAACTAATGAAAAACTGTTTTTT
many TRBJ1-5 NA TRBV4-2 CASSQGGQINQPQHF TGTGCCAGCAGCCAGGGTGGACAGATCAATCAGCCCCAGCATTTT
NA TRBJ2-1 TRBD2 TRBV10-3 CAISGLAVSYNEQFF TGTGCCATCAGTGGGCTAGCGGTCTCCTACAATGAGCAGTTCTTC
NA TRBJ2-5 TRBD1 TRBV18 CASSPQGAWETQYF TGTGCCAGCTCCCCCCAGGGGGCGTGGGAGACCCAGTACTTC
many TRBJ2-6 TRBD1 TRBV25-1 CASSQGQGTNVLTF TGTGCCAGCAGCCAAGGACAGGGGACCAACGTCCTGACTTTC
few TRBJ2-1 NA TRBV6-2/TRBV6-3 CASSYTGSAGEQFF TGTGCCAGCAGTTATACGGGGTCGGCAGGTGAGCAGTTCTTC
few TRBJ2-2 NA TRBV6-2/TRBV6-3 CASRRGQAGTGELFF TGTGCCAGCAGAAGAGGACAGGCGGGAACCGGGGAGCTGTTTTTT
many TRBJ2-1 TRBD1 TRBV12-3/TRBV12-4 CASSINRGNEQFF TGTGCCAGCAGTATAAACAGGGGGAATGAGCAGTTCTTC
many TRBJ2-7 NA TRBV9 CASSVRSGEYYEQYF TGTGCCAGCAGCGTCAGGTCAGGGGAATACTACGAGCAGTACTTC
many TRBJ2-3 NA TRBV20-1 CSAREYGATDTQYF TGCAGTGCTAGAGAGTACGGAGCCACAGATACGCAGTATTTT
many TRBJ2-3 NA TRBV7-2 CASSLDRRTDTQYF TGTGCCAGCAGCTTGGACCGGCGCACAGATACGCAGTATTTT
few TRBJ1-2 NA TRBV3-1 CASSLKGDYGYTF TGTGCCAGCAGTCTTAAGGGGGACTATGGCTACACCTTC
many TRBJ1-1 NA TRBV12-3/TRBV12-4 CASRNRENTEAFF TGTGCCAGCAGGAACAGGGAGAACACTGAAGCTTTCTTT
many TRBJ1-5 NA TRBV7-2 CASSPKSNQPQHF TGTGCCAGCAGCCCTAAATCCAATCAGCCCCAGCATTTT
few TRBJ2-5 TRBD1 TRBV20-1 CSANRDRGNQETQYF TGCAGTGCTAACCGGGACAGGGGGAACCAAGAGACCCAGTACTTC
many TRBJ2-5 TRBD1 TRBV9 CASSRDRAETQYF TGTGCCAGCAGCCGGGACAGGGCGGAGACCCAGTACTTC
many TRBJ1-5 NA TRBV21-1 CASSKDQEKIGERLTNSNQPQHF TGTGCCAGCAGCAAAGACCAGGAGAAAATAGGGGAAAGACTTACCAATAGCAATCAGCCCCAGCATTTT
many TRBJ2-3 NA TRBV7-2 CASSLGARSDTQYF TGTGCCAGCAGCTTAGGCGCTAGGTCAGATACGCAGTATTTT
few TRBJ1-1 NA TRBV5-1 CASSLEQGGTEAFF TGCGCCAGCAGCTTAGAACAGGGCGGCACTGAAGCTTTCTTT
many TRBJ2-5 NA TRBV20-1 CSARERESWETQYF TGCAGTGCTAGAGAACGGGAGTCCTGGGAGACCCAGTACTTC
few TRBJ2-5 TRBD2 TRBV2 CAGGLEVGETQYF TGTGCCGGAGGACTAGAGGTGGGAGAGACCCAGTACTTC
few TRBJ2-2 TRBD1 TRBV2 CASSEQGTGELFF TGTGCCAGCAGCGAACAGGGGACCGGGGAGCTGTTTTTT
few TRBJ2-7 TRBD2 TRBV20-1 CSVSAGGQEQYF TGCAGTGTTTCTGCGGGAGGACAAGAGCAGTACTTC
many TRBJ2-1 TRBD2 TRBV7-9 CASSSVGGNNEQFF TGTGCCAGCAGCTCCGTCGGGGGGAACAATGAGCAGTTCTTC
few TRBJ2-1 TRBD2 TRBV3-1 CASSNLAGGRYNEQFF TGTGCCAGCAGTAACCTAGCGGGGGGGCGATACAATGAGCAGTTCTTC
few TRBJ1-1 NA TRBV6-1 CASSELFLGTEAFF TGTGCCAGCAGTGAATTGTTCTTGGGGACTGAAGCTTTCTTT
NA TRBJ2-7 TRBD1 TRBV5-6 CASRGQGMVYEQYF TGTGCCAGCAGAGGACAGGGGATGGTGTACGAGCAGTACTTC
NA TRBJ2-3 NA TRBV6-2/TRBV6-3 CASETGGETDTQYF TGTGCCAGCGAGACCGGGGGAGAGACAGATACGCAGTATTTT
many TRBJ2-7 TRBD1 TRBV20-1 CSARDRDRDEQYF TGCAGTGCTAGAGATAGGGACAGGGACGAGCAGTACTTC
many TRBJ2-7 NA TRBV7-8 CASRRLDSYEQYF TGTGCCAGCAGGAGACTAGACTCCTACGAGCAGTACTTC
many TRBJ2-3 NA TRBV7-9 CASSFKDTQYF TGTGCCAGCAGCTTTAAGGATACGCAGTATTTT
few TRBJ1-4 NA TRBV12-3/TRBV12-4 CASTLGIGGKLFF TGTGCCAGCACCCTGGGGATCGGAGGAAAACTGTTTTTT
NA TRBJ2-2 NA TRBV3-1 CASTNRPRVGTGELFF TGTGCCAGCACCAATCGTCCCAGGGTCGGCACCGGGGAGCTGTTTTTT
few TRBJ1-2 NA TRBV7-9 CASSAETGYTF TGTGCCAGCAGCGCTGAGACTGGCTACACCTTC
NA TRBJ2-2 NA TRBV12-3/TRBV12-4 CASTQSGRRRAGELFF TGTGCCAGCACTCAGAGTGGACGGAGAAGGGCCGGGGAGCTGTTTTTT
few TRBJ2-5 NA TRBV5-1 CASSQVDAPGGGETQYF TGCGCCAGCAGCCAGGTAGACGCCCCCGGGGGCGGGGAGACCCAGTACTTC
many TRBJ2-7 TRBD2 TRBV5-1 CASSISSGGKYEQYF TGCGCCAGCAGCATCTCTAGCGGGGGGAAATACGAGCAGTACTTC
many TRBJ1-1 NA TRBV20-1 CSASRGEAFF TGCAGTGCTAGCCGGGGTGAAGCTTTCTTT
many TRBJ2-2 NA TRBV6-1 CASSPDTSTGELFF TGTGCCAGCAGCCCAGACACGTCCACCGGGGAGCTGTTTTTT
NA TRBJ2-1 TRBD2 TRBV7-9 CASSQRLAGVHEQFF TGTGCCAGCAGCCAACGACTAGCGGGTGTTCATGAGCAGTTCTTC